The rows below give T cell receptor beta chains drawn from one sample of a study of OX40 agonist ivuxolimab in advanced cancers. TCRdb's table, derived via immunoSEQ multiplex PCR, lists solely in-frame clones and lacks some. Among 60,000 to 75,000 clones listed, approximately 90% were seen once. The sequencing here drew on CD4+ or CD8+ T cells sorted from blood, taken in a trial of the OX40 agonist ivuxolimab. The source of these receptors is an adult with an advanced solid tumor such as melanoma, head and neck, liver or kidney cancer. The CDR3 runs from the conserved cysteine through the conserved F or W. A D gene is named only where the DNA matches it firmly. Clone size is stated in some rows and not others, as once, few, many or a class when expanded.

>.|.|TRBJ1-5|TRBV6-5
TGTGCCAGCAGCCCACAAAAGCGACAGCCCCAGCATTTT
CASSPQKRQPQHF
>.|.|TRBJ2-2|TRBV5-6
TGTGCCAGCAGCTTGGAGGGGAACACCGGGGAGCTGTTTTTT
CASSLEGNTGELFF
>.|.|TRBJ2-1|TRBV4-1
TGCGCCAGCAGCCAAGGGCCGACTAGTTGGAGCGATGTTGAGCAGTTCTTC
CASSQGPTSWSDVEQFF
>medium-sized|.|TRBJ1-2|TRBV9
TGTGCCAGCAGCGAACGGGGCGATCACCGGGATGGCTACACCTTC
CASSERGDHRDGYTF
>.|.|TRBJ2-3|TRBV7-3
TGTGCCAGCGGTACAGGCGGAGATACGCAGTATTTT
CASGTGGDTQYF
>.|.|TRBJ2-5|TRBV4-3
TGCGCCAGCAGCCAAGATCGGGGGGCGTTGGAGACCCAGTACTTC
CASSQDRGALETQYF
>.|.|TRBJ1-3|TRBV19
TGTGCCAGTAGTCCTACAAATGGCGCGGACACCATATATTTT
CASSPTNGADTIYF
>.|.|TRBJ2-3|TRBV5-1
TGCGCCAGCAGTTCTGCCTGGGGTGGCACAGATACGCAGTATTTT
CASSSAWGGTDTQYF
>.|.|TRBJ2-1|TRBV28
TGTGCCAGCAGTTTAGGACAGCATCCTGAGTTCTTC
CASSLGQHPEFF
>.|.|TRBJ2-7|TRBV27
TGTGCCAGCAGTTTAGGACCAGACCCGTGGTACGAGCAGTACTTC
CASSLGPDPWYEQYF
>.|.|TRBJ1-1|TRBV19
TGTGCCAGTACCGCGGAGAACACTGAAGCTTTCTTT
CASTAENTEAFF
>.|TRBD1|TRBJ1-2|TRBV7-3
TGTGCCAGCAGCATCCGAGGGGGCACTGATGTTAATGGCTACACCTTC
CASSIRGGTDVNGYTF
>.|TRBD1|TRBJ1-4|TRBV5-4
TGTGCCAGCAGCTTCAGGGGGGGTAATGAAAAACTGTTTTTT
CASSFRGGNEKLFF
>.|.|TRBJ2-2|TRBV5-1
TGCGCCAGCAGCTTAAGCGGGACAAACACCGGGGAGCTGTTTTTT
CASSLSGTNTGELFF
>.|.|TRBJ2-7|TRBV28
TGTGCCAGTGGGGGATACGAGCAGTACTTC
CASGGYEQYF
>.|TRBD1|TRBJ2-7|TRBV4-1
TGCGCCAGCAGCCAGGACAGGGGGTCCTACGAGCAGTACTTC
CASSQDRGSYEQYF
>.|.|TRBJ2-5|TRBV13
TGTGCCAGCGGTAGACATCTACAAGAGACCCAGTACTTC
CASGRHLQETQYF
>.|.|TRBJ2-7|TRBV4-1
TGCGCCAGCGGGAATGACGAAACCTACGAGCAGTACTTC
CASGNDETYEQYF
>.|TRBD2|TRBJ2-1|TRBV7-3
TGTGCCAGCGCGGGAGGGGTCGGTAATGAGCAGTTCTTC
CASAGGVGNEQFF
>.|TRBD1|TRBJ2-7|TRBV28
TGTGCCAGCACCCCGCGGACAGGGCGGAACGAGCAGTACTTC
CASTPRTGRNEQYF
>.|TRBD2|TRBJ2-7|TRBV27
TGTGCCAGCAGTTTAGGGACTAGCGGGAGTTCCGAGCAGTACTTC
CASSLGTSGSSEQYF
>.|TRBD1|TRBJ1-1|TRBV19
TGTGCCAGTAGTATAGGACAGGGATACACTGAAGCTTTCTTT
CASSIGQGYTEAFF
>.|TRBD1|TRBJ2-5|TRBV6-5
TGTGCCAGCAGTTACTCGGACAGGGAGCAAGAGACCCAGTACTTC
CASSYSDREQETQYF
>.|.|TRBJ2-7|TRBV7-6
TGTGCCAGCAGCTTAGCGCTCTGGTCCGAGCAGTACTTC
CASSLALWSEQYF
>once|TRBD2|TRBJ2-7|TRBV9
TGTGCCAGCAGCGTAGCAGCGGGAGTAAGCTACGAGCAGTACTTC
CASSVAAGVSYEQYF
>.|.|TRBJ2-4|TRBV27
TGTGCCAGCGCGATGTGGTCCAAAAACATTCAGTACTTC
CASAMWSKNIQYF
>.|TRBD2|TRBJ2-5|TRBV28
TGTGCCAGCAGTTTAATACGGGAGGGGCAAGAGACCCAGTACTTC
CASSLIREGQETQYF
>.|TRBD2|TRBJ2-7|TRBV27
TGTGCCAGCAGTCGTCCGGGACTAGCGGGAGATGAGCAGTACTTC
CASSRPGLAGDEQYF
>.|TRBD2|TRBJ2-1|TRBV4-1
TGCGCCAGCAGCCAGGACGCTAGCGGGAGGAGATACAATGAGCAGTTCTTC
CASSQDASGRRYNEQFF
>.|.|TRBJ2-3|TRBV7-8
TGTGCCAGCAGCTTGGAAGATACGCAGTATTTT
CASSLEDTQYF
>few|.|TRBJ2-5|TRBV10-3
TGTGCCATCAGTGAGTCGCCGCCAGGGCGGGAGACCCAGTACTTC
CAISESPPGRETQYF
>.|.|TRBJ2-1|TRBV6-5
TGTGCCAGCAGTTACGCGGACCACAATGAGCAGTTCTTC
CASSYADHNEQFF
>once|TRBD2|TRBJ2-7|TRBV28
TGTGCCAGTTATACTAGCGGGAGTCTCTACGAGCAGTACTTC
CASYTSGSLYEQYF
>.|.|TRBJ1-3|TRBV7-7
TGTGCTAGCCGGGCAGGCTTCTCTGGAAACACCATATATTTT
CASRAGFSGNTIYF
>.|.|TRBJ2-7|TRBV21-1
TGTGCCAGTACGGAGGCCGAGCAGTACTTC
CASTEAEQYF
>.|.|TRBJ1-1|TRBV18
TGTGCCAGCTCACCCGGGACAAGGAACACTGAAGCTTTCTTT
CASSPGTRNTEAFF
>.|.|TRBJ2-1|TRBV27
TGTGCCAGCAGTTTAGGTTCTACCTACAATGAGCAGTTCTTC
CASSLGSTYNEQFF
>.|.|TRBJ2-3|TRBV27
TGTGCCAGCAGTTTATCGGTTGTCCCGGATACGCAGTATTTT
CASSLSVVPDTQYF
>once|.|TRBJ1-2|TRBV27
TGTGCCAGCAGTTTATCCGGGGGCGCTGGGAATGGCTACACCTTC
CASSLSGGAGNGYTF
>.|TRBD2|TRBJ2-3|TRBV2
TGTGCCAGCAGGGGGCTAGCGGGCACAGATACGCAGTATTTT
CASRGLAGTDTQYF
>.|.|TRBJ2-1|TRBV27
TGTGCCAGCAGTTTATCGAAGGGGGGTGAGCAGTTCTTC
CASSLSKGGEQFF
>.|TRBD2|TRBJ2-7|TRBV19
TGTGCCAGTAGTATCGGACTAGTCGGCTACGAGCAGTACTTC
CASSIGLVGYEQYF
>.|.|TRBJ1-1|TRBV11-3
TGTGCCAGCAGCTTACTCACATCGGGACGGGGAATTAACACTGAAGCTTTCTTT
CASSLLTSGRGINTEAFF
>once|.|TRBJ1-5|TRBV28
TGTGCCAGCAGTTTATCACTCACTCAGCCCCAGCATTTT
CASSLSLTQPQHF
>.|.|TRBJ1-5|TRBV18
TGTGCCAGCTCCGAAGGGAGGGGGATCAATCAGCCCCAGCATTTT
CASSEGRGINQPQHF
>.|.|TRBJ2-5|TRBV29-1
TGCAGCGTGGAAAAGGCGGCCGGGGATCCTCAAGAGACCCAGTACTTC
CSVEKAAGDPQETQYF
>.|TRBD2|TRBJ2-5|TRBV4-3
TGCGCCAGCAGCCAAGATGGGCCAGCGGGAGGGCAAGAAGAGACCCAGTACTTC
CASSQDGPAGGQEETQYF
>.|.|TRBJ2-7|TRBV4-3
TGCGCCAGCAGCCAAGATTGGGACGGGTCGGGCGAGCAGTACTTC
CASSQDWDGSGEQYF
>.|.|TRBJ2-1|TRBV27
TGTGCCAGCAAGACGGACGTTAACAATGAGCAGTTCTTC
CASKTDVNNEQFF
>.|TRBD1|TRBJ2-5|TRBV7-8
TGTGCCAGCAGCTCTCCTCTGGACAGGGAAGAGACCCAGTACTTC
CASSSPLDREETQYF
>.|.|TRBJ2-7|TRBV2
TGTGCCAGCAGTGAACCCGGGTTGGGGTTTGGGCTGTACTTC
CASSEPGLGFGLYF
>.|.|TRBJ2-7|TRBV10-1
TGCGCCAGCAACCCGTATAGCGGAGCATCCGAGCAGTACTTC
CASNPYSGASEQYF
>.|.|TRBJ2-1|TRBV12-5
TGTGCTAGTGGTTTTTTACCCCGAGACAATGAGCAGTTCTTC
CASGFLPRDNEQFF
>medium-sized|TRBD1|TRBJ2-2|TRBV2
TGTGCCACCTTTCCGGGACAGGGTTTTACCGGGGAGCTGTTTTTT
CATFPGQGFTGELFF
>once|TRBD2|TRBJ2-7|TRBV7-9
TGTGCCAGCAGCTCGGGACTAGCGGCGTACGAGCAGTACTTC
CASSSGLAAYEQYF
>.|TRBD1|TRBJ2-1|TRBV5-1
TGCGCCAGCAGCCCGACAGGGATAGACGGCTACAATGAGCAGTTCTTC
CASSPTGIDGYNEQFF
>few|.|TRBJ1-3|TRBV30
TGTGCCTGGAGCGAGGGTACTGGAAACACCATATATTTT
CAWSEGTGNTIYF